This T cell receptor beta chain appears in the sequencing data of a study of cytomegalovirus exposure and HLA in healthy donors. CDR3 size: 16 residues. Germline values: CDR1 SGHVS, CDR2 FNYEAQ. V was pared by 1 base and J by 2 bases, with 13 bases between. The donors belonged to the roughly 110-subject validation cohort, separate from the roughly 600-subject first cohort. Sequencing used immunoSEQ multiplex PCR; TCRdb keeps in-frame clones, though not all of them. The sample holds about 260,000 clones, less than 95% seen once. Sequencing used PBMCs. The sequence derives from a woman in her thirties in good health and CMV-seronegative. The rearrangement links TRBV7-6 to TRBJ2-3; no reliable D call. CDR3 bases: TGTGCCAGCAGCTTAGATTCCCTAGGATTCACAGATACGCAGTATTTT. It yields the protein CASSLDSLGFTDTQYF. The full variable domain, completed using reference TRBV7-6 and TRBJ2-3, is GAGVSQSPRYKVTKRGQDVALRCDPISGHVSLYWYRQALGQGPEFLTYFNYEAQQDKSGLPNDRFSAERPEGSISTLTIQRTEQRDSAMYRCASSLDSLGFTDTQYFGPGTRLTVL.